Each of the 17 T cell receptor beta chains below was sequenced from the same sample in a study of tumor and adjacent non-tumor tissue in lung cancer. The template was RNA from unsorted bulk tissue. A modified ARM-PCR protocol with three rounds of nested PCR amplified TCRbeta. MiXCR was run by TCRdb on the multiplex PCR reads, yielding one entry per CDR3 protein. The data show 60,000 to 95,000 distinct CDR3 sequences, with more than 60% seen just once and about 12% held by the top ten. Specimen: lung tumor tissue. The receptor source for this set is a woman aged 50 to 65 with non-small cell lung cancer.

This clonotype came up once. The chain is built from TRBV6-1 and TRBJ1-1, with D perhaps TRBD1 (5 bases). Trimming removed 6 bases from V and 4 bases from J, with 12 bases in between. CDR1 is MNHNS, CDR2 SASEGT, per germline. This CDR3 is built from 13 residues. CDR3: CASRATGVTEAFF. As DNA, the CDR3 is TGTGCCAGCAGAGCGACGGGGGTCACTGAAGCTTTCTTT.

By proportion, this clonotype is large (0.1 to 1%). V is TRBV11-2 and J is TRBJ2-7; D may be TRBD1 or TRBD2 (5 bases each). The CDR3 covers 15 residues. Looked up from germline, CDR1 is SGHAT and CDR2 is FQNNGV. The V end was cut by 2 bases, the J end by 0 bases, with 11 bases between. The chain's CDR3 is CASSLTWGSSYEQYF. CDR3 DNA: TGTGCCAGCAGCTTAACGTGGGGGAGCTCCTACGAGCAGTACTTC. The whole variable domain, remainder taken from reference TRBV11-2 and TRBJ2-7, is EAGVAQSPRYKIIEKRQSVAFWCNPISGHATLYWYQQILGQGPKLLIQFQNNGVVDDSQLPKDRFSAERLKGVDSTLKIQPAKLEDSAVYLCASSLTWGSSYEQYFGPGTRLTVT.

By frequency in the sample, this clonotype is medium-sized. The chain uses TRBV29-1 and TRBJ1-1; D unresolved. The CDR3 spans 12 residues. The V gene's germline CDR1 is SQVTM and CDR2 ANQGSEA. Trimming removed 8 bases from V and 4 bases from J, with 14 bases in between. The CDR3 sequence: CSIVETSTEAFF. In nucleotides, the CDR3 is TGCAGCATCGTTGAGACGAGCACTGAAGCTTTCTTT.

As concerns this clonotype: A read error is likely, as this CDR3 ends without the conserved phenylalanine or tryptophan. This chain joins TRBV4-1 and TRBJ1-2; 10 bases are a match to TRBD1. Per the germline V gene, CDR1 is MGHRA and CDR2 is YSYEKL. The CDR3 runs 16 residues. V lost 0 bases, J lost 10 bases, and 11 bases stayed unmatched. CDR3 amino acids: CASSQDRDRGRIDYTL. The CDR3 DNA reads as TGCGCCAGCAGCCAAGATAGGGACAGGGGAAGGATTGACTACACCTTG.

The chain is built from TRBV4-1 and TRBJ2-2; D is ambiguous. Trimming pared 2 bases from V and 6 bases from J, leaving 16 bases between. There are 16 residues in the CDR3. Germline V gene sequence: CDR1 MGHRA, CDR2 YSYEKL. The CDR3 spells CASSQTTANAAGELFF. The CDR3 DNA sequence: TGCGCCAGCAGCCAAACCACCGCTAACGCCGCCGGGGAGCTGTTTTTT.

About this clonotype: A junction boundary mismatches the germline segment, possibly from a read error. V usage is TRBV12-3 or TRBV12-4 and J usage is TRBJ2-1, with TRBD2 as a possible D gene (6 bases). CDR3 length: 14 amino acids. CDR3 DNA: TGCGCCAGCAGGCTAGCGTCCTTCTACAATGAGCACTTCTTC. Protein: CASRLASFYNEHFF.

This clonotype was found many times. The chain is built from TRBV20-1 and TRBJ2-3; 8 bases fit TRBD1. Per the germline V gene, CDR1 is DFQATT and CDR2 is SNEGSKA (reference sequence). V was clipped by 3 bases and J by 2 bases; unmatched bases: 4. The CDR3 runs to 14 residues. This chain's CDR3 is CSASGQGNTDTQYF. DNA for the CDR3: TGCAGTGCTAGTGGACAGGGAAACACAGATACGCAGTATTTT.

As regards this clonotype: At one of its ends the junction is not consistent with the germline gene, which may arise from a read error. The J gene is TRBJ2-2, the V gene TRBV6-1; 9 nucleotides align to TRBD2. Germline loops: CDR1 MNHNS, CDR2 SASEGT. The CDR3 has 13 residues. The CDR3 coding sequence is TGTGTCAGCAGGCTAGCGGGAACCGGGGAGCTGTTTTTC. Its protein product is CVSRLAGTGELFF.

This clonotype was seen once. The chain carries TRBV6-6 and TRBJ1-5; TRBD1 might be the D (5 bases). The better agreement between TRBJ2-3 and the DNA end casts doubt on the J call. CDR1 MNHNY and CDR2 SVGAGI come from the germline V gene (reference sequence). The CDR3 sequence is 15 residues long. Here the CDR3 reads CASSHGQGTIQPQYF. CDR3 bases: TGTGCCAGCAGTCACGGCCAGGGTACTATTCAGCCCCAGTATTTT.

V usage is TRBV11-3 and J usage is TRBJ2-4; D may be TRBD2 (6 bases). Germline lookup yields CDR1 SGHNT and CDR2 YENEEA. This CDR3 is built from 14 residues. V lost 6 bases and J lost 9, with 18 bases in between. In DNA, the CDR3 is TGTGCCAGCAGTTCAACGGGGGAAAGGGGCATTCAGTACTTC. Encoded protein: CASSSTGERGIQYF.

This clonotype was picked up one time. The chain has TRBV6-9 and TRBJ2-1, with 10 positions matching TRBD2. J gave up 3 bases and V 6 bases, and 14 bases lay outside the gene matches. Germline V gene sequence: CDR1 MNHGY, CDR2 SVAAGI. This CDR3 spans 18 amino acids. CDR3 DNA: TGTGCCAGCAGGGCTAGCGGGGGTTGCCCTAGCTACTACAATGAGCAGTTCTTC. This translates into CASRASGGCPSYYNEQFF.

This clonotype was observed a handful of times. An end of the junction differs from the germline gene, which may be a read error. This sequence joins TRBV5-1 and TRBJ2-6, with TRBD1 matching 7 bases. Per the germline V gene, CDR1 is SGHRS and CDR2 is YFSETQ. This CDR3 spans 17 amino acids. Here the CDR3 DNA reads TGCGCCAGCAGCGTACAGACAGGGTCGTCTGGGGCCAACGTCATGACTTTC. It specifies CASSVQTGSSGANVMTF.

On this clonotype itself: One end of the junction is discordant with germline, which a read error may explain. V gene TRBV11-2 combines with J gene TRBJ1-4; D uncertain. Germline CDR1 is SGHAT and CDR2 is FQNNGV. This CDR3 contains 14 residues. CDR3 in DNA: TGTGTCAGCAACTTAGTAGGGATTAATGAAAAACTGTTTTTT. This sequence encodes CVSNLVGINEKLFF.

The chain is built from TRBV11-2 and TRBJ2-2, with D perhaps given as TRBD1 or TRBD2 (6 bases each). CDR1 SGHAT and CDR2 FQNNGV come from the germline V gene. The CDR3 sequence is 15 residues long. The CDR3 bases are TGTGCTAACGCGACTTCACGGGGGCGCGACGGGGAGCTGTTTTTT. Its translation: CANATSRGRDGELFF.

This chain links TRBV11-2 with TRBJ2-7; D is tentatively TRBD1 or TRBD2 (5 bases each). Trimming pared 7 bases from V and 4 bases from J, leaving 17 bases between. From germline, CDR1 is SGHAT and CDR2 FQNNGV. The CDR3 contains 14 residues. CDR3 in DNA: TGTGCCAGCAACATAGTAACTGGGACGTACGAGCAGTACTTC. Its translation is CASNIVTGTYEQYF.

The chain couples TRBV6-1 to TRBJ2-7; D perhaps matches TRBD2 (5 bases). This CDR3 contains 16 residues. In germline, CDR1 is MNHNS, CDR2 SASEGT. V was pared by 7 bases and J by 4 bases, with 23 bases between. CDR3 sequence reads: CASTIQLESDPYEQYF. CDR3 DNA: TGTGCCAGCACTATCCAACTAGAAAGCGATCCTTACGAGCAGTACTTC.

This clonotype was counted only a few times. One end of the junction fails to match germline, which may point to a read error. V is TRBV4-2 and J is TRBJ1-4, with 7 bases aligning to TRBD1. CDR1 and CDR2 from the germline V gene are LGHNA and YNFKEQ. The CDR3 spans 16 residues. Here the CDR3 reads CASSPTPGQSNEKLFF. The CDR3, as DNA: TGTGCCAGCAGCCCAACACCGGGACAGTCTAATGAAAAACTGTTTTTC.